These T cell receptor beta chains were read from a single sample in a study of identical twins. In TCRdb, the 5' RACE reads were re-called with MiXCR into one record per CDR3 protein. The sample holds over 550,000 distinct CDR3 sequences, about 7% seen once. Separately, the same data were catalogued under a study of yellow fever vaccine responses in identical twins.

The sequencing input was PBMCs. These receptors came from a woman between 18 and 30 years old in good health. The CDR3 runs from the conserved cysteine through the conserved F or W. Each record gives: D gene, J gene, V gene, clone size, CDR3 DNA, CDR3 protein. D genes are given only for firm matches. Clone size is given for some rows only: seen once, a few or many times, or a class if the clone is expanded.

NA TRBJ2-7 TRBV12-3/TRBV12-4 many TGTGCCAGCAGTTTACAGACAGACTACGAGCAGTACTTC CASSLQTDYEQYF
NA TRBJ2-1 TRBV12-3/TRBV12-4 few TGTGCCAGCAGACTTATGGCAGGGGAGCAGTTCTTC CASRLMAGEQFF
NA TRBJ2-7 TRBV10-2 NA TGCGCCAGCAGTGATACCGGGAGCCTCCACGAGCAGTACTTC CASSDTGSLHEQYF
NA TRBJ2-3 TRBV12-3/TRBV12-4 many TGTGCCAGCAGGTCGATCACAGATACGCAGTATTTT CASRSITDTQYF
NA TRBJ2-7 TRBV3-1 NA TGTGCCAGCAGCTACGGGAACTACGAGCAGTACTTC CASSYGNYEQYF
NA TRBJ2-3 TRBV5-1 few TGCGCCAGCAGCTCCCGGAGCGGAACTAGCACAGATACGCAGTATTTT CASSSRSGTSTDTQYF
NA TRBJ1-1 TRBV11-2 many TGTGCCAGCAGCTCCGAGTATCAGTTCCTTACAAGAGACACTGAAGCTTTCTTT CASSSEYQFLTRDTEAFF
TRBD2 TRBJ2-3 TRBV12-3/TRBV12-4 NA TGTGCCAGCAGTCCGCTGGGACTAGCGGGAGATACAGATACGCAGTATTTT CASSPLGLAGDTDTQYF
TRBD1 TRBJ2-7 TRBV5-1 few TGCGCCAGCAGCACAGGACAGGGGACAGACGAGCAGTACTTC CASSTGQGTDEQYF
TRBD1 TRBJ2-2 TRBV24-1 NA TGTGCCACCAGTGATTCTGGGACAGGGGAGAACACCGGGGAGCTGTTTTTT CATSDSGTGENTGELFF
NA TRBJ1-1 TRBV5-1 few TGCGCCAGCAGCTTGGCCGATTTAAACACTGAAGCTTTCTTT CASSLADLNTEAFF
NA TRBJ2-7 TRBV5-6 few TGTGCCAGCAGCCCCGTCGAAAAGGGGAGACACGACGAGCAGTACTTC CASSPVEKGRHDEQYF
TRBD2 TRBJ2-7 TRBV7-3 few TGTGCCAGCAGCGAGGGACTAGCGGGAGACTCCTACGAGCAGTACTTC CASSEGLAGDSYEQYF
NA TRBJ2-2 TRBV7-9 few TGTGCCAGCAGCTTCGTAGGGGGAAACACCGGGGAGCTGTTTTTT CASSFVGGNTGELFF
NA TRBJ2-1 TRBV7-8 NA TGTGCCAGCAGCCCACGCCCGTCGGACAGCCTCTCCTACAATGAGCAGTTCTTC CASSPRPSDSLSYNEQFF
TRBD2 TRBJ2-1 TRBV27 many TGTGCCAGCACCCTTAGGGGGACTAGCGGGAGTATGGCGTCTTACAATGAGCAGTTCTTC CASTLRGTSGSMASYNEQFF
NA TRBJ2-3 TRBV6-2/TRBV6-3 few TGTGCCAGCAGTTACTCCGCGGGGCCCCCGGGTACGCAGTATTTT CASSYSAGPPGTQYF
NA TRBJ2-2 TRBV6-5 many TGTGCCAGCAGTTACTCGTTAATGGCGAACACCGGGGAGCTGTTTTTT CASSYSLMANTGELFF
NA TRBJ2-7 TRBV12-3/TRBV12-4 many TGTGCCAGCAGTAAGACCATAGGCTACGAGCAGTACTTC CASSKTIGYEQYF
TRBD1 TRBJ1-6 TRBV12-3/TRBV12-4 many TGTGCCAGCACCCGAGGGACAGGCGTAGGAGTCCTCCACTTT CASTRGTGVGVLHF
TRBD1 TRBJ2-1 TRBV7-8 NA TGTGCCAGCAGTAGGGCGCCGGGACAGGGCTACAATGAGCAGTTCTTC CASSRAPGQGYNEQFF
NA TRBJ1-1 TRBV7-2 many TGTGCCAGCAGCCCCGACAAGACACGGAACACTGAAGCTTTCTTT CASSPDKTRNTEAFF
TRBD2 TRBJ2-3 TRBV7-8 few TGTGCCAGCAGCTTAGTGCCTGCGGGAGGGGTGGATACGCAGTATTTT CASSLVPAGGVDTQYF
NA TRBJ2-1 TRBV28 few TGTGCCAGCAGTTTATCTATTCTAGGGCATGAGCAGTTCTTC CASSLSILGHEQFF
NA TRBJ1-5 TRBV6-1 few TGTGCCAGCGGCAGGGGAAGCAATCAGCCCCAGCATTTT CASGRGSNQPQHF
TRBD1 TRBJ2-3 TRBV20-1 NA TGCAGTGCTACCGGGACAGAGCCCACAGATACGCAGTATTTT CSATGTEPTDTQYF
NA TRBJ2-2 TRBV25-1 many TGTGCCAGCAGTGAATTTGGGGAAAAACCCCTGTCTGGGAACACCGGGGAGCTGTTTTTT CASSEFGEKPLSGNTGELFF
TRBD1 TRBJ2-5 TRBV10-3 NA TGTGCCATCAGTGGGACAGGGGAAGAGACCCAGTACTTC CAISGTGEETQYF
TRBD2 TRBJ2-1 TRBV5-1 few TGCGCCAGCAGGGGGCGAAAGACTAGCGGGATGGACCACAATGAGCAGTTCTTC CASRGRKTSGMDHNEQFF
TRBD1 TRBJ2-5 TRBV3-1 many TGTGCCAGCAGCCCCTGGGACAGGGGGCGTGAGGAGACCCAGTACTTC CASSPWDRGREETQYF
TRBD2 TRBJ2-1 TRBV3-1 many TGTGCCAGCAGTCTGGTAGCGGGAATTGAGCAGTTCTTC CASSLVAGIEQFF
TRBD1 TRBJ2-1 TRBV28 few TGTGCCAGCAGTCCCGGGACAGGGAGGTTCGATGAGCAGTTCTTC CASSPGTGRFDEQFF
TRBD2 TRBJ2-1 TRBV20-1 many TGCAGTGCTAGGGGGGGGACTCCCATCGATGAGCAGTTCTTC CSARGGTPIDEQFF
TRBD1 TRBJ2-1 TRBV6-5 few TGTGCCAGCACTTTACGACAGGGTCGGGACAATGAGCAGTTCTTC CASTLRQGRDNEQFF
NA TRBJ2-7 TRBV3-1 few TGTGCCAGCAGCCATTTCGGGGGTAGCGCCTACGAGCAGTACTTC CASSHFGGSAYEQYF
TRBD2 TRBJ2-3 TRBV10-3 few TGTGCCATCAGCAAGACTAGCGGCTACACAGATACGCAGTATTTT CAISKTSGYTDTQYF
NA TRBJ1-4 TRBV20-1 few TGCAGTGCTAGTAAGGGAACTAATGAAAAACTGTTTTTT CSASKGTNEKLFF
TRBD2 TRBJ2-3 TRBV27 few TGTGCCAGCAGTTTATTAAGCGAGTTGTTTGGACTAGCGGGAGACCAAGATGGGGATACGCAGTATTTT CASSLLSELFGLAGDQDGDTQYF
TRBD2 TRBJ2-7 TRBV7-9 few TGTGCCAGCAGCTTAGAGCGGGAGGGCCGGTACGAGCAGTACTTC CASSLEREGRYEQYF
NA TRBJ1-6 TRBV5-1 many TGCGCCAGCAGCTTGGCCGGGGGGAATCAAAATTCACCCCTCCACTTT CASSLAGGNQNSPLHF
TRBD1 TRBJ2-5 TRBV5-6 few TGTGCCAGCAGCTTGAGTGGGACAGGGGACCAAGAGACCCAGTACTTC CASSLSGTGDQETQYF